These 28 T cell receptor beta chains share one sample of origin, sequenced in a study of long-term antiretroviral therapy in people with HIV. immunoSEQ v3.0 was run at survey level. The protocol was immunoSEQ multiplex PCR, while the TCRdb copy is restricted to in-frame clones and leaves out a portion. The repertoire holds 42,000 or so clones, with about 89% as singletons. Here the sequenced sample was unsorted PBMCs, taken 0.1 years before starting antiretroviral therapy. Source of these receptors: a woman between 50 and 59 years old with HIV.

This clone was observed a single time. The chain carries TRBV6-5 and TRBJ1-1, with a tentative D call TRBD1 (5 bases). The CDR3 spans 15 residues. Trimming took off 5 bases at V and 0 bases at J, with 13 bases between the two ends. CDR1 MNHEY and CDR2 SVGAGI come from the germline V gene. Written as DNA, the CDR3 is TGTGCCAGCAGTGGGCTCGGGACGTTGAACACTGAAGCTTTCTTT. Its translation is CASSGLGTLNTEAFF.

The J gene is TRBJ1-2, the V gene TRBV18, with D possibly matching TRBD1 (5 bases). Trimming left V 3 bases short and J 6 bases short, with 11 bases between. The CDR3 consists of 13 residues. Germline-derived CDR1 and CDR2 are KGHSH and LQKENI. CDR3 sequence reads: CASSPGGVDGYTF. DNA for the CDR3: TGTGCCAGCTCACCGGGAGGGGTGGATGGCTACACCTTC.

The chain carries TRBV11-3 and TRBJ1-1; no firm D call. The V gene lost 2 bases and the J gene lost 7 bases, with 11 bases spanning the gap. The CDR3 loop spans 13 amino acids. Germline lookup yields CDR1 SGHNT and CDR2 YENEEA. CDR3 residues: CASSLFFGFEAFF. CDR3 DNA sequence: TGTGCCAGCAGCTTATTCTTTGGCTTTGAAGCTTTCTTT.

In DNA form, the CDR3 reads TGTGCCAGCAGGATCTCTGGGGCCAACGTCCTGACTTTC. The encoded protein is CASRISGANVLTF. This chain links TRBV27 with TRBJ2-6; D is undetermined. From germline, CDR1 is MNHEY and CDR2 SMNVEV (reference sequence). The CDR3 is 13 residues long. Trimming cost V 6 bases and J 0 bases, with 3 bases left between them.

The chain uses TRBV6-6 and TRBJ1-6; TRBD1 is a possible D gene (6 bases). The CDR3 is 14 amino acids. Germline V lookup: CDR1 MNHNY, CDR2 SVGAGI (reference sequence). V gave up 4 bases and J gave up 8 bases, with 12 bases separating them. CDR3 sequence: CASSSPGDDSPLHF. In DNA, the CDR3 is TGTGCCAGCAGTTCCCCAGGGGACGATTCACCCCTCCACTTT.

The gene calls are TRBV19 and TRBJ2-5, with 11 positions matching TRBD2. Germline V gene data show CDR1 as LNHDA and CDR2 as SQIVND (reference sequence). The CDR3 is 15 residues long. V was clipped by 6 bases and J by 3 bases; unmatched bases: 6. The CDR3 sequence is CASSTGTSGEETQYF. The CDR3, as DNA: TGTGCCAGTAGCACTGGGACTAGCGGAGAAGAGACCCAGTACTTC.

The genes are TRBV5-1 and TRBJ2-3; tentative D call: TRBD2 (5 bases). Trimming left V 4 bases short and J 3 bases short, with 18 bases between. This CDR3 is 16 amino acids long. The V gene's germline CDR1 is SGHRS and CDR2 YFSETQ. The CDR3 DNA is TGCGCCAGCAGCCCGAAGTTCTTAACGGGGACAGATACGCAGTATTTT. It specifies CASSPKFLTGTDTQYF. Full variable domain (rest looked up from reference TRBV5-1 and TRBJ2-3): KAGVTQTPRYLIKTRGQQVTLSCSPISGHRSVSWYQQTPGQGLQFLFEYFSETQRNKGNFPGRFSGRQFSNSRSEMNVSTLELGDSALYLCASSPKFLTGTDTQYFGPGTRLTVL.

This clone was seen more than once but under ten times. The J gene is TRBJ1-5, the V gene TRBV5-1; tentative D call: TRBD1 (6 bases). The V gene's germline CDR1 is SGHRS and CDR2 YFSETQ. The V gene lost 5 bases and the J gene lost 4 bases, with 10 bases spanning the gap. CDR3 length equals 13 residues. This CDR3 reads CASSNRANQPQHF. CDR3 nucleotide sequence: TGCGCCAGCAGTAACAGGGCAAATCAGCCCCAGCATTTT.

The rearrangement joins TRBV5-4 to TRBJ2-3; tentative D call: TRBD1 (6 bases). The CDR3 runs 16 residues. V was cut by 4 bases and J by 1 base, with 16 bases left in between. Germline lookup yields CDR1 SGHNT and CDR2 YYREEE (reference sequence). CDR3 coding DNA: TGTGCCAGCAGCCATTCGCAGGGGATGCGCACAGATACGCAGTATTTT. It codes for CASSHSQGMRTDTQYF.

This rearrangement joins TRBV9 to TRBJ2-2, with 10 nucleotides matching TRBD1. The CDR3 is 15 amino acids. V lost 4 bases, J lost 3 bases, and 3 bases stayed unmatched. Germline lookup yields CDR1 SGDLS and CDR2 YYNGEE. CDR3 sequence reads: CASSRTGGDTGELFF. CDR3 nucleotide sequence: TGTGCCAGCAGCCGGACAGGGGGAGACACCGGGGAGCTGTTTTTT.

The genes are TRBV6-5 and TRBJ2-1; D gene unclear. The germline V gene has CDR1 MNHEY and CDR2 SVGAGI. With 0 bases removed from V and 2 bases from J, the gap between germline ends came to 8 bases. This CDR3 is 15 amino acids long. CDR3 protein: CASSYSSPTYNEQFF. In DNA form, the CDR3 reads TGTGCCAGCAGTTACTCTAGCCCGACCTACAATGAGCAGTTCTTC.

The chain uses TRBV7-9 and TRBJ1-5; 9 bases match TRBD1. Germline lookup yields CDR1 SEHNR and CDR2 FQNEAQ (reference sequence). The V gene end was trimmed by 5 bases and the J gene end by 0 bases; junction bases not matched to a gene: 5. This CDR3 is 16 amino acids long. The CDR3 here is CASSQGTGNSNQPQHF. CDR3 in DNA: TGTGCCAGCAGCCAGGGGACAGGGAATAGCAATCAGCCCCAGCATTTT.

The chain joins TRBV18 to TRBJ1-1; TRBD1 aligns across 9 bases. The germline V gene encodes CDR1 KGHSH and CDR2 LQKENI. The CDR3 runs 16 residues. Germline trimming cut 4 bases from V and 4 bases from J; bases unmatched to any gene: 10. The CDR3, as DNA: TGTGCCAGCTCACAGACACCACCGGGACAGGGCACTGAAGCTTTCTTT. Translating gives CASSQTPPGQGTEAFF.

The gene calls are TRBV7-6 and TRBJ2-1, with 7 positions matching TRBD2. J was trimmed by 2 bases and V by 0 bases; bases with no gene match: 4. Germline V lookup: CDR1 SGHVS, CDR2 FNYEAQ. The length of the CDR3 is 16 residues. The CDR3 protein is CASSLAGGTTYNEQFF. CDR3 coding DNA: TGTGCCAGCAGCTTAGCGGGGGGGACCACCTACAATGAGCAGTTCTTC.

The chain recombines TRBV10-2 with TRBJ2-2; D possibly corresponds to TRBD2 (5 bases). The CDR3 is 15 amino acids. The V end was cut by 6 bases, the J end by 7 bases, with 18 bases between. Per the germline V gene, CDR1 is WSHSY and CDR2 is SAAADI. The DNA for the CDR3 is TGCGCCAGCAGCCCCCGGGCCACGGGGAACGGGGAGCTGTTTTTT. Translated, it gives CASSPRATGNGELFF.

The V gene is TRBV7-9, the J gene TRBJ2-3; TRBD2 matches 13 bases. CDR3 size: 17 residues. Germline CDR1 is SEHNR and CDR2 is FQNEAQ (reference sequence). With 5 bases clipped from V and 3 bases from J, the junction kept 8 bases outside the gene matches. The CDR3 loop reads CASSLFGTSGITDTQYF. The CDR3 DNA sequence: TGTGCCAGCAGCCTCTTCGGGACTAGCGGGATAACAGATACGCAGTATTTT.

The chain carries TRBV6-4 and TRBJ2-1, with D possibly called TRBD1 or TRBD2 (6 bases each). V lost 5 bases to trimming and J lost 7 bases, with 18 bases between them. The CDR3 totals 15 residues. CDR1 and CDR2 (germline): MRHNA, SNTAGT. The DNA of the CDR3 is TGTGCCAGCAGTATGGAGGGGGGCCCGGGAAATGAGCAGTTCTTC. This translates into CASSMEGGPGNEQFF.

For the CDR3, the DNA is TGTGCCACAGCAGGGCCGACTGAAGCTTTCTTT. Protein sequence: CATAGPTEAFF. The chain has TRBV19 and TRBJ1-1; tentatively, D is TRBD1 (5 bases). The CDR3 covers 11 residues. Germline-derived CDR1 and CDR2 are LNHDA and SQIVND (reference sequence). Trimming removed 10 bases at V and 5 bases at J, with 11 bases between. Together with reference TRBV19 and TRBJ1-1, the CDR3 gives the full variable domain: DGGITQSPKYLFRKEGQNVTLSCEQNLNHDAMYWYRQDPGQGLRLIYYSQIVNDFQKGDIAEGYSVSREKKESFPLTVTSAQKNPTAFYLCATAGPTEAFFGQGTRLTVV.

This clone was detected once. For the CDR3, the DNA is TGTGCCAGCAGCGGACAGTTCAATGAGCAGTTCTTC. It is translated as CASSGQFNEQFF. This sequence joins TRBV2 and TRBJ2-1, with a possible D match to TRBD1 (6 bases). CDR1 and CDR2 from the germline V gene are SNHLY and FYNNEI. CDR3 size: 12 residues. V was shortened by 6 bases and J by 6 bases, with 9 bases between the two germline ends.

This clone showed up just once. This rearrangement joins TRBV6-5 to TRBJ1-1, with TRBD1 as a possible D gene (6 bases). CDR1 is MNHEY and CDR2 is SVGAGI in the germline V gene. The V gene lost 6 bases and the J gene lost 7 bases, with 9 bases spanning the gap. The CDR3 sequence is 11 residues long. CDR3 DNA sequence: TGTGCCAGCAGGGGACACCTTGAAGCTTTCTTT. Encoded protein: CASRGHLEAFF.

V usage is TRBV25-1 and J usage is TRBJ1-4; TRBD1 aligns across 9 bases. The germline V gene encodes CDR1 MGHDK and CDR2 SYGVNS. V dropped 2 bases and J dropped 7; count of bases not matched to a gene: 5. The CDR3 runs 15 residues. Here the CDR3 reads CASSELGTGSEKLFF. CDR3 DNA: TGTGCCAGCAGTGAACTTGGGACAGGGAGTGAAAAACTGTTTTTT.

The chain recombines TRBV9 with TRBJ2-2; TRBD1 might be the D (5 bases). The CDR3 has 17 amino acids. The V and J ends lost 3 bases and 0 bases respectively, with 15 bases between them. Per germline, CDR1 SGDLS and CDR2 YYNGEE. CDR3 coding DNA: TGTGCCAGCAGCGAAGTTGGACAAATCGCGAACACCGGGGAGCTGTTTTTT. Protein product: CASSEVGQIANTGELFF. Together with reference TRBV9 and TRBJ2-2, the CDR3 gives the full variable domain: DSGVTQTPKHLITATGQRVTLRCSPRSGDLSVYWYQQSLDQGLQFLIQYYNGEERAKGNILERFSAQQFPDLHSELNLSSLELGDSALYFCASSEVGQIANTGELFFGEGSRLTVL.

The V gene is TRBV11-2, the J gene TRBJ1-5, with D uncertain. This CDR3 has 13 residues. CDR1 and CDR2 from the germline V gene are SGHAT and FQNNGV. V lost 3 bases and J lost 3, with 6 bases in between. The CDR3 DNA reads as TGTGCCAGCAGCTTGGATATCAATCAGCCCCAGCATTTT. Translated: CASSLDINQPQHF.

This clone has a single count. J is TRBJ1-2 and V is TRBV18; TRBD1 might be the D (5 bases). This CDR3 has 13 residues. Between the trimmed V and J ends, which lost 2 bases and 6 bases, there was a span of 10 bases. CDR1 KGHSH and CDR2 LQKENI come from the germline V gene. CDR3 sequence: CASSPTGGDGYTF. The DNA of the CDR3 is TGTGCCAGCTCACCAACCGGGGGAGATGGCTACACCTTC.

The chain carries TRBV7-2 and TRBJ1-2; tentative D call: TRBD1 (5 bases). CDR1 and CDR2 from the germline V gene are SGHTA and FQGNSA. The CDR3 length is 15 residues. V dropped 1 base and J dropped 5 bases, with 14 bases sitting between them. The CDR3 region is CASSLVREALYGYTF. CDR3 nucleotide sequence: TGTGCCAGCAGCTTAGTCAGGGAGGCATTATATGGCTACACCTTC.

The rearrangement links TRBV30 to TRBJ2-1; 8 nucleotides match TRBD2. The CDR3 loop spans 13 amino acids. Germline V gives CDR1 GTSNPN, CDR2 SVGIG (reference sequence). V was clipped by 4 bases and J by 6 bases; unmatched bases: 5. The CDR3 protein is CAWTGGQVNEQFF. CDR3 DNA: TGTGCCTGGACGGGGGGGCAAGTCAATGAGCAGTTCTTC. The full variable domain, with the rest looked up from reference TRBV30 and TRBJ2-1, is SQTIHQWPATLVQPVGSPLSLECTVEGTSNPNLYWYRQAAGRGLQLLFYSVGIGQISSEVPQNLSASRPQDRQFILSSKKLLLSDSGFYLCAWTGGQVNEQFFGPGTRLTVL.

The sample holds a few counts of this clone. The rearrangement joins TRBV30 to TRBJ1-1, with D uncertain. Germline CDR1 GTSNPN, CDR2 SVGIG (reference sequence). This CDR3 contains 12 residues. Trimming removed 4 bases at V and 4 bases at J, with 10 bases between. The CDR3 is CAWTRTGTEAFF. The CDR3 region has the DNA TGTGCCTGGACTCGGACTGGCACTGAAGCTTTCTTT. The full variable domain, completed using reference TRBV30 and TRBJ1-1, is SQTIHQWPATLVQPVGSPLSLECTVEGTSNPNLYWYRQAAGRGLQLLFYSVGIGQISSEVPQNLSASRPQDRQFILSSKKLLLSDSGFYLCAWTRTGTEAFFGQGTRLTVV.

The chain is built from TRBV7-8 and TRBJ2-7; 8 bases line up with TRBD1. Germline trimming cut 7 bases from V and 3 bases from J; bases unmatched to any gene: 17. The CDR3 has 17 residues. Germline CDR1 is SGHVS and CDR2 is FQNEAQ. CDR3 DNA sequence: TGTGCCAGCACCCAAGCCAGGACGGGACAGGCTCACTACGAGCAGTACTTC. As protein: CASTQARTGQAHYEQYF.